A selection of T cell receptor beta chains follows, all from one sample in a study of molecular identifiers for immune sequencing clone quantification. TCRdb reanalysed the PCR reads using MiXCR and keeps one entry per CDR3 protein. The sample has some 96,000 distinct CDR3 sequences, around 24% seen once. The sample comprised naive CD8+ T cells from blood, with Jurkat cell RNA spiked in. The receptors originated from a human donor in good health. Some libraries in this study had Jurkat cell RNA spiked in. CDR3s include the opening cysteine and the closing phenylalanine or tryptophan. Each record gives: D gene, J gene, clone size, V gene, CDR3 DNA, CDR3 protein. D genes are given only for firm matches. The size field is filled for only some rows; it gives once, few, many or a size class.

D gene: .
J gene: TRBJ1-1
clone size: many
V gene: TRBV7-2
CDR3 DNA: TGTGCCAGCAGCTCCAGGTCTAGGATAACTGAAGCTTTCTTT
CDR3 protein: CASSSRSRITEAFF

D gene: .
J gene: TRBJ2-2
clone size: many
V gene: TRBV5-4
CDR3 DNA: TGTGCCAGCAGCTTTACTAGCTGGAACACCGGGGAGCTGTTTTTT
CDR3 protein: CASSFTSWNTGELFF

D gene: TRBD2
J gene: TRBJ2-2
clone size: few
V gene: TRBV6-5
CDR3 DNA: TGTGCCAGCAGTTACTCAGGGACTAGCGGGAGAACCGGGGAGCTGTTTTTT
CDR3 protein: CASSYSGTSGRTGELFF

D gene: .
J gene: TRBJ2-5
clone size: many
V gene: TRBV4-3
CDR3 DNA: TGCGCCAGCAGCCAAGATCTTTCGGAGACCCAGTACTTC
CDR3 protein: CASSQDLSETQYF

D gene: TRBD1
J gene: TRBJ2-5
clone size: many
V gene: TRBV6-6
CDR3 DNA: TGTGCCAGCAGTTACTCGTTTCCCTCAATAGACAGGGGGGAGACCCAGTACTTC
CDR3 protein: CASSYSFPSIDRGETQYF

D gene: TRBD1
J gene: TRBJ2-2
clone size: many
V gene: TRBV11-2
CDR3 DNA: TGTGCCAGCAGCTTCAGGGGACAGGGGGTCACCGGGGAGCTGTTTTTT
CDR3 protein: CASSFRGQGVTGELFF

D gene: TRBD1
J gene: TRBJ2-7
clone size: many
V gene: TRBV29-1
CDR3 DNA: TGCAGCGCCAACGTACAGGGGTGGGAGTACTTC
CDR3 protein: CSANVQGWEYF

D gene: TRBD2
J gene: TRBJ2-7
clone size: many
V gene: TRBV7-3
CDR3 DNA: TGTGCCAGCAGCTCCGGGACTAGCTTCGTCGAGCAGTACTTC
CDR3 protein: CASSSGTSFVEQYF

D gene: .
J gene: TRBJ2-2
clone size: many
V gene: TRBV18
CDR3 DNA: TGTGCCAGCTCACCATATACCGGGATCAACACCGGGGAGCTGTTTTTT
CDR3 protein: CASSPYTGINTGELFF

D gene: .
J gene: TRBJ1-1
clone size: .
V gene: TRBV7-9
CDR3 DNA: TGTGCCAGCTGCTTAGCCGGCGCTGAAGCTTTCTTT
CDR3 protein: CASCLAGAEAFF

D gene: TRBD2
J gene: TRBJ2-1
clone size: many
V gene: TRBV7-9
CDR3 DNA: TGTGCCAGCAGCTTAGCGTGGGGACTAGCGGGGAATGAGCAGTTCTTC
CDR3 protein: CASSLAWGLAGNEQFF

D gene: .
J gene: TRBJ2-7
clone size: .
V gene: TRBV5-5
CDR3 DNA: TGTGCCAGCAGCTTATTTAAGCACTACGAGCAGTACTTC
CDR3 protein: CASSLFKHYEQYF

D gene: .
J gene: TRBJ2-7
clone size: many
V gene: TRBV7-9
CDR3 DNA: TGTGCCAGCAGCCCGAGGGGGTCTCGGTACGAGCAGTACTTC
CDR3 protein: CASSPRGSRYEQYF

D gene: TRBD1
J gene: TRBJ2-2
clone size: few
V gene: TRBV6-5
CDR3 DNA: TGTGCCAGCAGTTACCCCGCCGGGACAGGGACCGGGGAGCTGTTTTTT
CDR3 protein: CASSYPAGTGTGELFF

D gene: .
J gene: TRBJ2-1
clone size: few
V gene: TRBV19
CDR3 DNA: TGTGCCAGTAGTCTAACTAGTTCTGGAGAGCAGTTCTTC
CDR3 protein: CASSLTSSGEQFF

D gene: .
J gene: TRBJ2-1
clone size: .
V gene: TRBV24-1
CDR3 DNA: TGTGCCACCAGTGACCCCGGGACTCCTACCTACAATGAGCAGTTCTTC
CDR3 protein: CATSDPGTPTYNEQFF

D gene: TRBD1
J gene: TRBJ2-7
clone size: few
V gene: TRBV27
CDR3 DNA: TGTGCCAGCAGCCAGGGACAGGGGGCGACCGAGCAGTACTTC
CDR3 protein: CASSQGQGATEQYF

D gene: .
J gene: TRBJ1-1
clone size: .
V gene: TRBV12-3/TRBV12-4
CDR3 DNA: TGTGCCAGCACCCCAACTGGCCACATGAACACTGAAGCTTTCTTT
CDR3 protein: CASTPTGHMNTEAFF

D gene: .
J gene: TRBJ2-5
clone size: few
V gene: TRBV12-3/TRBV12-4
CDR3 DNA: TGTGCCAGCAGTTTCCAAGGGACCCAGTACTTC
CDR3 protein: CASSFQGTQYF

D gene: .
J gene: TRBJ2-6
clone size: .
V gene: TRBV21-1
CDR3 DNA: TGTGACAGCAGCAAGGGACAGCGGATAAGTGCCAACGTCCTGACTTTC
CDR3 protein: CDSSKGQRISANVLTF

D gene: .
J gene: TRBJ1-5
clone size: many
V gene: TRBV4-1
CDR3 DNA: TGCGCCAGCAGCCAAGAAACTGATTTGGCGGGGTATAGCAATCAGCCCCAGCATTTT
CDR3 protein: CASSQETDLAGYSNQPQHF

D gene: .
J gene: TRBJ1-3
clone size: many
V gene: TRBV4-3
CDR3 DNA: TGCGCCAGCAGCCAAGTCAGGGTTGAGCTTGGAAACACCATATATTTT
CDR3 protein: CASSQVRVELGNTIYF

D gene: .
J gene: TRBJ1-1
clone size: few
V gene: TRBV6-4
CDR3 DNA: TGTGCCACCGATACGCTAGGGGGAGTGGCAGCTTTCTTT
CDR3 protein: CATDTLGGVAAFF

D gene: .
J gene: TRBJ2-5
clone size: many
V gene: TRBV11-2
CDR3 DNA: TGTGCCAGCAGGATTGTATCGGGCCGGGATATCCAAGAGACCCAGTACTTC
CDR3 protein: CASRIVSGRDIQETQYF

D gene: .
J gene: TRBJ2-1
clone size: few
V gene: TRBV12-3/TRBV12-4
CDR3 DNA: TGTGCCAGCAGTTTTTTTGGACAGTTCAGCTCCTACAATGAGCAGTTCTTC
CDR3 protein: CASSFFGQFSSYNEQFF

D gene: TRBD1
J gene: TRBJ2-7
clone size: few
V gene: TRBV20-1
CDR3 DNA: TGCAGTGCCCAATACCGGGACAGACTAACCTACGAGCAGTACTTC
CDR3 protein: CSAQYRDRLTYEQYF

D gene: .
J gene: TRBJ2-7
clone size: many
V gene: TRBV5-5
CDR3 DNA: TGTGCCAGCAGCTTGGGGCAGGAGAGCTCCTACGAGCAGTACTTC
CDR3 protein: CASSLGQESSYEQYF

D gene: .
J gene: TRBJ2-1
clone size: many
V gene: TRBV29-1
CDR3 DNA: TGCAGCGTTGAGGGTAAACACCTCACCCCTGACAATGAGCAGTTCTTC
CDR3 protein: CSVEGKHLTPDNEQFF

D gene: .
J gene: TRBJ2-7
clone size: many
V gene: TRBV27
CDR3 DNA: TGTGCCAGCAGTTTATCTCGGGGGCGGTACGAGCAGTACTTC
CDR3 protein: CASSLSRGRYEQYF

D gene: TRBD2
J gene: TRBJ2-7
clone size: many
V gene: TRBV6-2/TRBV6-3
CDR3 DNA: TGTGCCAGCAGATTCGGACTAGCGGGACTCTACGAGCAGTACTTC
CDR3 protein: CASRFGLAGLYEQYF

D gene: TRBD2
J gene: TRBJ2-1
clone size: few
V gene: TRBV4-3
CDR3 DNA: TGCGCCAGCAGCCTGGGACTAGCGGGAGTTCGGAATGAGCAGTTCTTC
CDR3 protein: CASSLGLAGVRNEQFF

D gene: .
J gene: TRBJ2-2
clone size: many
V gene: TRBV7-9
CDR3 DNA: TGTGCCAGCAGATCGGTCTACACCGGGGAGCTGTTTTTT
CDR3 protein: CASRSVYTGELFF

D gene: .
J gene: TRBJ2-7
clone size: many
V gene: TRBV6-2/TRBV6-3
CDR3 DNA: TGTGCCACCACGGTGGGATACGAGCAGTACTTC
CDR3 protein: CATTVGYEQYF

D gene: TRBD2
J gene: TRBJ2-1
clone size: many
V gene: TRBV4-3
CDR3 DNA: TGCGCCAGCAGCCAAATTAGCGGGGGGGCCTATGAGCAGTTCTTC
CDR3 protein: CASSQISGGAYEQFF

D gene: TRBD2
J gene: TRBJ2-1
clone size: .
V gene: TRBV7-6
CDR3 DNA: TGTGCCAGCAGCTTAGCCCCCGGGACTAGCGGGACGCGGAGCTCCTACAATGAGCAGTTCTTC
CDR3 protein: CASSLAPGTSGTRSSYNEQFF

D gene: .
J gene: TRBJ2-7
clone size: few
V gene: TRBV30
CDR3 DNA: TGTGCCTGGGGACAGTCCTACGAGCAGTACTTC
CDR3 protein: CAWGQSYEQYF

D gene: .
J gene: TRBJ2-7
clone size: few
V gene: TRBV7-9
CDR3 DNA: TGTGCCAGCAGCCTTAGCTCGGGGGAGCAGTACTTC
CDR3 protein: CASSLSSGEQYF

D gene: TRBD1
J gene: TRBJ2-7
clone size: many
V gene: TRBV27
CDR3 DNA: TGTGCCAGCAGTTTAAGGGGGCGCGGGGAGCAGTACTTC
CDR3 protein: CASSLRGRGEQYF

D gene: .
J gene: TRBJ2-2
clone size: many
V gene: TRBV7-6
CDR3 DNA: TGTGCCAGCAGCTTAGTGTTGGGGTGGACCGGGGAGCTGTTTTTT
CDR3 protein: CASSLVLGWTGELFF

D gene: TRBD2
J gene: TRBJ2-7
clone size: few
V gene: TRBV28
CDR3 DNA: TGTGCCAGCAGTTCTAGCGGGAGGGTATACGAGCAGTACTTC
CDR3 protein: CASSSSGRVYEQYF

D gene: .
J gene: TRBJ2-7
clone size: many
V gene: TRBV18
CDR3 DNA: TGTGCCAGCTCGTATAACGTAAACGAGCAGTACTTC
CDR3 protein: CASSYNVNEQYF

D gene: .
J gene: TRBJ2-7
clone size: many
V gene: TRBV11-2
CDR3 DNA: TGTGCCAGCAGCCCTATAGTTGGCGAGCAGTACTTC
CDR3 protein: CASSPIVGEQYF

D gene: .
J gene: TRBJ1-2
clone size: .
V gene: TRBV7-2
CDR3 DNA: TGTGCCAGCAGCTTACCAGGCATCGACTATGGCTACACCTTC
CDR3 protein: CASSLPGIDYGYTF

D gene: TRBD1
J gene: TRBJ2-1
clone size: .
V gene: TRBV20-1
CDR3 DNA: TGCAGTGCTAGAGACTCCGGCGGGACAGGAGCCTACAATGAGCAGTTCTTC
CDR3 protein: CSARDSGGTGAYNEQFF

D gene: .
J gene: TRBJ2-7
clone size: many
V gene: TRBV29-1
CDR3 DNA: TGCAGCGTTGAAGTCCGGGGGCTGGGCGAGCAGTACTTC
CDR3 protein: CSVEVRGLGEQYF

D gene: .
J gene: TRBJ2-3
clone size: many
V gene: TRBV29-1
CDR3 DNA: TGCAGCGTTGATGGGGGCGGTAGCACAGATACGCAGTATTTT
CDR3 protein: CSVDGGGSTDTQYF

D gene: TRBD1
J gene: TRBJ2-7
clone size: few
V gene: TRBV5-1
CDR3 DNA: TGCGCCAGCAGCTCTGACAGGGAAGTCTACGAGCAGTACTTC
CDR3 protein: CASSSDREVYEQYF

D gene: .
J gene: TRBJ1-4
clone size: many
V gene: TRBV4-3
CDR3 DNA: TGCGCCAGCAGCCAAGATTTGTCGAATGAAAAACTGTTTTTT
CDR3 protein: CASSQDLSNEKLFF

D gene: .
J gene: TRBJ1-1
clone size: few
V gene: TRBV7-9
CDR3 DNA: TGTGCCAGCAGCTTCAAGGGGGGCGGCCGGACTGAAGCTTTCTTT
CDR3 protein: CASSFKGGGRTEAFF

D gene: TRBD2
J gene: TRBJ2-2
clone size: few
V gene: TRBV6-6
CDR3 DNA: TGTGCCAGCACCCAGACTAGCGGGGGGCCCGGGGAGCTGTTTTTT
CDR3 protein: CASTQTSGGPGELFF

D gene: .
J gene: TRBJ2-1
clone size: few
V gene: TRBV27
CDR3 DNA: TGTGCCAGCAGTTTATTTTCCGGGGGCGATGAGCAGTTCTTC
CDR3 protein: CASSLFSGGDEQFF

D gene: .
J gene: TRBJ2-7
clone size: many
V gene: TRBV5-6
CDR3 DNA: TGTGCCAGCAGCTTGGAAGGGCCTTACTACGAGCAGTACTTC
CDR3 protein: CASSLEGPYYEQYF

D gene: TRBD1
J gene: TRBJ1-5
clone size: .
V gene: TRBV5-1
CDR3 DNA: TGCGCCAGCAGCTTGGGACAGGGGGTTCAGCCCCAGCATTTT
CDR3 protein: CASSLGQGVQPQHF

D gene: TRBD2
J gene: TRBJ2-1
clone size: few
V gene: TRBV9
CDR3 DNA: TGTGCCAGCAGCGTAGAAGGGACTAGCGGGGGCAATGAGCAGTTCTTC
CDR3 protein: CASSVEGTSGGNEQFF

D gene: TRBD2
J gene: TRBJ2-1
clone size: .
V gene: TRBV24-1
CDR3 DNA: TGTGCCACCAGTGGGGGAGGGAATGAGCAGTTCTTC
CDR3 protein: CATSGGGNEQFF